A single sample gave rise to the 21 T cell receptor beta chains below, sequenced in a study of tumor-infiltrating lymphocytes in primary liver carcinoma. Priming with a constant-region primer yielded TCR beta cDNA from about 540 ng total RNA. It was through three nested multiplex PCR rounds of slightly modified ARM-PCR that TCR beta libraries arose. The two initial PCR rounds, roughly 9 cycles each, used TRBV1-TRBV30 forward and C-beta reverse primers. Via MiXCR, TCRdb re-called the multiplex PCR reads, giving one row per CDR3 protein. The data show almost 45,000 distinct CDR3 sequences, more than 60% seen once. The tissue used was unsorted bulk material of about 19-33 mg. RNA and DNA were co-extracted from it with the AllPrep DNA/RNA mini kit. Sequenced: tumor-adjacent normal liver tissue. The receptors were gathered from a woman aged 25 to 39 with primary liver carcinoma and hepatitis B virus infection.

This clonotype was seen a single time. This could be a read error, since a much larger clone is one nucleotide away. The chain has TRBV21-1 and TRBJ2-3. TRBV21-1 is reported as a pseudogene. The CDR3 totals 16 residues. The CDR3 sequence: CASSKALCQATDTHYF. The CDR3 DNA is TGTGCCAGCAGCAAAGCTCTGTGCCAAGCCACAGATACGCACTATTTT.

A remark on this clonotype: The germline gene is not matched at one end of the junction; a read error may be the cause. The chain couples TRBV4-1 to TRBJ2-4; TRBD1 is a possible D gene (6 bases). Looked up from germline, CDR1 is MGHRA and CDR2 is YSYEKL. The CDR3 length is 16 residues. CDR3 nucleotide sequence: TGCGCCAGTAGCCCAGAGATGGATAGGGACACGAGGAAGTGGTACTTC. It encodes CASSPEMDRDTRKWYF.

This clonotype has a count of ten or more. The chain combines TRBV28 with TRBJ2-5; 11 positions agree with TRBD2. This CDR3 has 16 residues. CDR1 is MDHEN and CDR2 is SYDVKM in the germline V gene. After removal of 5 bases from V and 4 bases from J, the junction contained 9 bases not matched to a gene. CDR3 nucleotide sequence: TGTGCCAGCAGTCCAATTCCTAGCGGGAGGACAGAGACCCAGTACTTC. It yields the protein CASSPIPSGRTETQYF. The full variable domain, rest sourced from reference TRBV28 and TRBJ2-5, is DVKVTQSSRYLVKRTGEKVFLECVQDMDHENMFWYRQDPGLGLRLIYFSYDVKMKEKGDIPEGYSVSREKKERFSLILESASTNQTSMYLCASSPIPSGRTETQYFGPGTRLLVL.

To note about this clonotype: One end of the junction varies from germline; a read error may be responsible. The chain links TRBV29-1 to TRBJ1-6; a possible D gene is TRBD1 (5 bases). There are 14 residues in the CDR3. The germline V gene encodes CDR1 SQVTM and CDR2 ANQGSEA. The chain's CDR3 is CSVALGPYDSPLHF. Written as DNA, the CDR3 is TGTAGCGTTGCCTTGGGGCCCTATGATTCACCCCTCCACTTT.

The rearrangement links TRBV11-3 to TRBJ1-1; 8 nucleotides agree with TRBD1. This CDR3 spans 15 amino acids. Germline assignment: CDR1 SGHNT and CDR2 YENEEA. V gave up 11 bases and J gave up 5 bases; unmatched junction bases: 16. This CDR3 is CAFGQGAPISTEAFF. The CDR3, as DNA: TGTGCCTTCGGTCAGGGGGCGCCAATCTCTACTGAAGCTTTCTTT.

V usage is TRBV6-5 and J usage is TRBJ1-1, with TRBD1 as a possible D gene (5 bases). Trimming stripped 0 bases from V and 6 bases from J, with 8 bases between. This CDR3 region has 13 residues. Per the germline V gene, CDR1 is MNHEY and CDR2 is SVGAGI. Here the CDR3 reads CASSYSGGAEAFF. Written as DNA, the CDR3 is TGTGCCAGCAGTTACTCGGGGGGGGCTGAAGCTTTCTTT.

This chain connects TRBV5-6 to TRBJ2-3; maybe TRBD1 (6 bases). This CDR3 has 18 residues. Germline loops: CDR1 SGHDT, CDR2 YYEEEE. V shed 5 bases and J shed 2 bases, with 24 bases lying between them. The CDR3 region is CASSLGQKPFQNTDTQYF. In DNA form, the CDR3 reads TGTGCCAGCAGTTTAGGACAGAAACCGTTTCAAAACACAGATACGCAGTATTTT.

As concerns this clonotype: The junction does not match germline at one end; this may be a read error. This chain joins TRBV4-2 and TRBJ2-1; D call uncertain. The germline V gene has CDR1 LGHNA and CDR2 YNFKEQ. The CDR3 spans 14 residues. The CDR3 is CASSQEHTYNEQLF. CDR3 nucleotide sequence: TGTGCCAGCAGCCAAGAGCATACCTACAATGAGCAGCTCTTC.

Concerning this clonotype itself: Relative to the germline gene, one junction end is altered; a read error may explain this. The rearrangement joins TRBV5-8 to TRBJ2-6; D uncertain. Looked up from germline, CDR1 is SGHTS and CDR2 is YDEGEE. This CDR3 region has 16 residues. This chain's CDR3 is CASTMTGFSWAYVLTF. The CDR3 nucleotides read TGTGCCAGTACCATGACGGGCTTCTCTTGGGCCTACGTCCTGACTTTC.

Worth noting for this clonotype: The CDR3 ends on some other residue instead of the conserved phenylalanine or tryptophan, so this is likely a read error. CDR3: CSVDGLAGGYNGQFL. DNA of the CDR3: TGCAGCGTAGACGGTTTAGCGGGAGGGTACAATGGACAGTTCCTC. The chain is built from TRBV29-1 and TRBJ2-1; the match to TRBD2 covers 11 bases. This CDR3 has 15 amino acids. The germline V gene has CDR1 SQVTM and CDR2 ANQGSEA. V lost 6 bases and J lost 13; bases outside the gene matches: 17.

This clonotype has only one observation. The junction shows a germline mismatch at one end, possibly a read error. V gene TRBV29-1 combines with J gene TRBJ2-1, with 12 bases matching TRBD2. CDR3 length: 14 residues. Germline CDR1 is SQVTM and CDR2 is ANQGSEA. The DNA for the CDR3 is TGCAGGGGTCAGGGACTAGCGGGCGACAATGGGCAGTTCTTC. Translation: CRGQGLAGDNGQFF.

Of note for this clonotype: A much larger clone sits a single nucleotide away, making a read error possible. The V gene is TRBV28, the J gene TRBJ2-1; no clear D gene. This CDR3 comprises 11 residues. Germline CDR1 is MDHEN and CDR2 is SYDVKM. CDR3 sequence: CASSTYNEPFF. DNA for the CDR3: TGTGCCAGCTCAACCTACAATGAGCCGTTCTTC.

The chain carries TRBV7-3 and TRBJ2-1; TRBD2 aligns across 15 bases. Trimming removed 1 base from V and 6 bases from J; junction bases left unmatched: 7. The germline gives CDR1 SGHTA, CDR2 FQGTGA. The CDR3 totals 18 residues. CDR3 amino acids: CASSLRGLAGGGGNEQFF. The DNA for the CDR3 is TGTGCCAGCAGCTTAAGGGGACTAGCGGGAGGAGGGGGCAATGAGCAGTTCTTC.

Comments on this clonotype: In this CDR3 the conserved last residue, phenylalanine or tryptophan, is missing, so a read error is likely. J is TRBJ1-2 and V is TRBV11-2; D is undetermined. Germline V gene data show CDR1 as SGHAT and CDR2 as FQNNGV. This CDR3 comprises 14 residues. In DNA, the CDR3 is TGTGTCAGCAGTTTAGCATTCGTGTTTGGCGGCTACACCATC. Translating it yields CVSSLAFVFGGYTI.

About this clonotype itself: Since the CDR3 does not end with the conserved phenylalanine or tryptophan, this likely comes from a read error. The rearrangement uses TRBV24-1 and TRBJ2-1, with D unclear. V was pared by 3 bases and J by 9 bases, with 11 bases between. The CDR3 consists of 13 residues. Germline V gene lookup returns CDR1 KGHDR and CDR2 SFDVKD. CDR3: CATSDPDFVEQFL. The CDR3 DNA is TGTGCCACCAGTGATCCCGACTTTGTTGAGCAGTTCCTC.

A remark on this clonotype: The junction does not match germline at one end; this may be a read error. The V gene is TRBV11-2, the J gene TRBJ2-7; D remains unclear. This CDR3 region has 11 residues. Germline CDR1 is SGHAT and CDR2 is FQNNGV. CDR3 protein: CASSPASEQHF. CDR3 nucleotide sequence: TGTGCTAGTAGTCCGGCCAGTGAGCAGCACTTC.

In this sample, this clonotype turned up many times. The chain recombines TRBV6-2 or TRBV6-3 with TRBJ2-7; 7 bases fit TRBD2. The CDR3 covers 13 residues. The germline CDR1 and CDR2 sequences are MNHEY and SVGEGT. Unmatched junction bases numbered 11, after V lost 10 bases and J lost 5 bases. The CDR3 protein is CAIPTRGDHEQYF. The CDR3 region has the DNA TGTGCCATCCCCACCCGGGGGGACCACGAGCAGTACTTC.

As to this clonotype: In this CDR3 the conserved last residue, phenylalanine or tryptophan, is missing, so a read error is likely. The chain carries TRBV11-3 and TRBJ2-3; D not resolved. Per germline, CDR1 SGHNT and CDR2 YENEEA. The CDR3 is 12 residues long. The CDR3 DNA follows: TGTGCCAGCAGCGCCACCACTGATATGCAGTATTTA. This gives the protein CASSATTDMQYL.

For this clonotype: The junction differs from germline at one of its ends, possibly a read error. The chain employs TRBV5-1 and TRBJ1-6; D gene ambiguous. The CDR3 has 14 residues. The germline V gene encodes CDR1 SGHRS and CDR2 YFSETQ. In DNA form, the CDR3 reads TGCGCCAGCAGTTTGACATGGGAAAGCTCACCACTCCACTTT. Amino acid sequence: CASSLTWESSPLHF.

The chain couples TRBV11-2 to TRBJ2-7; TRBD1 aligns across 8 bases. The CDR3 totals 17 residues. Trimming removed 5 bases from V and 0 bases from J; junction bases left unmatched: 12. CDR1 is SGHAT, CDR2 FQNNGV, per germline. In nucleotides, the CDR3 is TGTGCCAGCAGCCCTTACACCGGGACAGGCTCCTCCTACGAGCAGTACTTC. Its protein product is CASSPYTGTGSSYEQYF.

About this clonotype: Sequence at one end of the junction differs from germline and may be a read error. CDR3 region: CASSSQRMNTEALF. CDR3 in DNA: TGTGCCAGCAGTTCTCAGAGGATGAACACTGAAGCTCTCTTT. The V and J genes are TRBV12-3 or TRBV12-4 and TRBJ1-1; D unclear. There are 14 residues in the CDR3.